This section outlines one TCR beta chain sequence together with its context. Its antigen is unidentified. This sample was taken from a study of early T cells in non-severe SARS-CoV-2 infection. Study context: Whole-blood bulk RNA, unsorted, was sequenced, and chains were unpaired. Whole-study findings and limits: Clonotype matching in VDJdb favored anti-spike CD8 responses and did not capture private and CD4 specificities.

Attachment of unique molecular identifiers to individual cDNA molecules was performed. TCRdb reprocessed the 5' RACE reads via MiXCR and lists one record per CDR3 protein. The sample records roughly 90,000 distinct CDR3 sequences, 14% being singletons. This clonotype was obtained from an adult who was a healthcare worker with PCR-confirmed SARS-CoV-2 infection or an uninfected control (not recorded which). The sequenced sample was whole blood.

CDR3 amino acids: CASSLRRAPGLGYTF. In DNA form, the CDR3 reads TGTGCCAGCAGCTTAAGGAGGGCGCCGGGCCTTGGCTACACCTTC. The chain recombines TRBV7-9 with TRBJ1-2; D is uncertain. V dropped 2 bases and J dropped 7 bases, with 17 bases sitting between them. The CDR3 has 15 amino acids. Per the germline V gene, CDR1 is SEHNR and CDR2 is FQNEAQ (reference sequence).